The present T cell receptor (beta chain) was sequenced within a study of cytomegalovirus exposure and HLA in healthy donors. The length of the CDR3 is 14 residues. Germline CDR1 is SEHNR and CDR2 is FQNEAQ (reference sequence). Deletions cut 8 bases from V and 3 bases from J, with 16 bases between. Researchers ran the PCR with 60 Vbeta and 13 Jbeta primers. Sequencing was performed with immunoSEQ multiplex PCR; in TCRdb, only in-frame clones are kept and a portion is missing. The sample has 130,000 or so clones, 70% to 80% seen once. With regard to this clone: No antigen is known for it.

Findings of the study overall: The productive fraction for most TCR beta V segments was about 87% or about 30% in an earlier analysis. Most sequenced TCRs were rare (though some public TCRs occurred in many donors). Later analysis demonstrated an association between a missense DCLRE1C variant and TCR beta V- and J-gene trimming.

The sequencing input was PBMCs. The chain uses TRBV7-9 and TRBJ1-1, with no clear D. The receptor comes from a man between 45 and 60 years old in good health and CMV-seronegative. The CDR3 bases are TGTGCCAGCCAATTCGGGTATCTAGACACTGAAGCTTTCTTT. Amino acids: CASQFGYLDTEAFF.